This T cell receptor beta chain was found in a study of cytotoxic CD8 clonotypes in ibrutinib-treated CLL. Findings of the study overall: At baseline, clonality was higher than in age-matched healthy donors and correlated with CD8+ counts.

The assay was immunoSEQ multiplex PCR, and TCRdb's table has in-frame clones only and misses some. Among some 310,000 clones listed, about 80% were seen once. In the case of this clone: Its antigen is unknown.

Genomic DNA in a quantity of around 2 micrograms was derived from cryopreserved PBMCs for TCR beta libraries. Sequenced material: PBMCs, taken before ibrutinib treatment. The source is a human donor with chronic lymphocytic leukemia.

CDR3 amino acids: CASSAGRFNEQFF. The CDR3 DNA reads TGTGCCAGCAGCGCCGGGAGATTCAATGAGCAGTTCTTC. The chain employs TRBV9 and TRBJ2-1; possibly TRBD2 for D (6 bases). The CDR3 length is 13 residues. Between the trimmed V and J ends, which lost 3 bases and 6 bases, there was a span of 10 bases. CDR1 is SGDLS, CDR2 YYNGEE, per germline.